This T cell receptor (beta chain) was sequenced in a study of CD8 T cells in ankylosing spondylitis. Points from the study as a whole: Certain motif variants had earlier been reported in reactive arthritis synovial fluid and blood.

Germline V gene lookup returns CDR1 DFQATT and CDR2 SNEGSKA (reference sequence). There are 17 residues in the CDR3. Trimming cost V 0 bases and J 9 bases; bases outside gene matches: 15. TCRdb processed the 5' RACE reads anew with MiXCR; each CDR3 protein has one entry. The table records about 130,000 distinct CDR3 sequences, about 7% of them present only once. This clonotype has a count of ten or more. The antigen remains unidentified. The TCR was taken from a female donor with ankylosing spondylitis or in good health (not recorded which). The chain has TRBV20-1 and TRBJ2-5; 11 bases fit TRBD2. Sequenced input: blood, either unsorted or a sorted T cell fraction (not recorded which). CDR3 DNA: TGCAGTGCTAGAGATCTGTTAGCGGGGGGGCTCAAGAGGGCCCAGTACTTC. Translating gives CSARDLLAGGLKRAQYF.